A selection of T cell receptor beta chains follows, all from one sample in a study of blood T cell repertoires in COVID-19. Produced via immunoSEQ multiplex PCR; TCRdb's table is partial and in-frame only. This repertoire shows approximately 230,000 clones, approximately 84% found once; its top ten account for roughly 15%. Sequenced sample: PBMCs or T cells enriched from blood (not recorded which). The receptors shown here come from a man aged 35-49 years who had recovered from COVID-19. CDR3s include the opening cysteine and the closing phenylalanine or tryptophan. A D gene is named only where the DNA matches it firmly. Clone size, where shown, is once, few, many, or a class for clones that have expanded.

d_gene	v_gene	abundance	j_gene	CDR3aa	CDR3nt
-	TRBV28	-	TRBJ2-3	CASSLAGSIDTQYF	TGTGCCAGCAGTTTAGCGGGATCTATAGATACGCAGTATTTT
TRBD2	TRBV5-1	-	TRBJ2-5	CASSLGLLAGLETQYF	TGCGCCAGCAGCTTGGGCTTACTAGCGGGATTAGAGACCCAGTACTTC
-	TRBV2	-	TRBJ2-5	CASGSRETQYF	TGTGCCAGCGGGAGTCGGGAGACCCAGTACTTC
-	TRBV3-1/TRBV3-2	-	TRBJ1-2	CATGIASPYTF	TGTGCCACCGGGATAGCTTCGCCCTACACCTTC
-	TRBV9	-	TRBJ2-7	CASSAGVGAGDEQYF	TGTGCCAGCAGCGCAGGGGTCGGGGCGGGAGACGAGCAGTACTTC
-	TRBV5-1	-	TRBJ1-1	CASSPSTSDTEAFF	TGCGCCAGCAGCCCTAGCACGTCGGACACTGAAGCTTTCTTT
TRBD1	TRBV9	-	TRBJ2-1	CASSWTGGADNEQFF	TGTGCCAGCAGCTGGACAGGGGGCGCGGACAATGAGCAGTTCTTC
TRBD1	TRBV4-2	-	TRBJ1-5	CASSPDRGHQPQHF	TGTGCCAGCAGCCCAGACAGGGGGCATCAGCCCCAGCATTTT
TRBD1	TRBV7-3	-	TRBJ2-2	CASSLTEDRARDTGELFF	TGTGCCAGCAGCTTAACGGAGGACAGGGCCCGGGACACCGGGGAGCTGTTTTTT
-	TRBV5-6	once	TRBJ2-7	CASSSPGHSYEQYF	TGTGCCAGCAGCTCCCCGGGACACTCCTACGAGCAGTACTTC
-	TRBV7-2	-	TRBJ1-1	CASSHSMNTEAFF	TGTGCCAGCAGCCACTCAATGAACACTGAAGCTTTCTTT
-	TRBV28	few	TRBJ2-2	CANQGTSTGELFF	TGTGCCAATCAGGGTACGAGCACCGGGGAGCTGTTTTTT
-	TRBV19	few	TRBJ1-2	CASRQGGYTF	TGTGCCAGTAGGCAGGGAGGCTACACCTTC